Below are 17 T cell receptor beta chains sequenced from a single sample in a study of shared clonotypes between healthy human individuals. TCRdb's copy holds only in-frame clones and misses some; the assay was immunoSEQ multiplex PCR. The data show roughly 2,000,000 clones, about 95% seen once. Terminally differentiated effector memory CD45RA+ cells were left out of the naive CD8 fraction, which was CD45RO-negative and positively selected for CCR7. The sample consisted of naive CD8+ T cells sorted from blood. Every receptor here comes from a man between 18 and 35 years old in good health.

The chain joins TRBV13 to TRBJ2-2; maybe TRBD2 (6 bases). From germline, CDR1 is PRHDT and CDR2 FYEKMQ (reference sequence). This CDR3 has 17 amino acids. V lost 4 bases, J lost 0 bases, and 15 bases lay in between. CDR3 residues: CASSSLESGANTGELFF. Written as DNA, the CDR3 is TGTGCCAGCAGCTCCCTGGAGTCGGGGGCGAACACCGGGGAGCTGTTTTTT.

This rearrangement joins TRBV27 to TRBJ2-1, with D possibly being TRBD1 (5 bases). The length of the CDR3 is 12 residues. V lost 10 bases to trimming and J lost 8 bases, with 15 bases between them. Germline CDR1 MNHEY, CDR2 SMNVEV (reference sequence). In DNA form, the CDR3 reads TGTGCCACCACGACCCAAGGGGATGAGCAGTTCTTC. Amino acids: CATTTQGDEQFF.

The genes are TRBV9 and TRBJ2-3; 10 bases are shared with TRBD2. The CDR3 is 17 amino acids. Germline V gene sequence: CDR1 SGDLS, CDR2 YYNGEE. V lost 4 bases, J lost 3 bases, and 11 bases stayed unmatched. This CDR3 reads CASSSLLAGKGTDTQYF. The CDR3 nucleotides are TGTGCCAGCAGCTCACTACTAGCGGGGAAGGGGACAGATACGCAGTATTTT. The full variable domain, in which reference TRBV9 and TRBJ2-3 provide the parts outside the CDR3, is DSGVTQTPKHLITATGQRVTLRCSPRSGDLSVYWYQQSLDQGLQFLIQYYNGEERAKGNILERFSAQQFPDLHSELNLSSLELGDSALYFCASSSLLAGKGTDTQYFGPGTRLTVL.

This clone has just one count. This sequence joins TRBV7-9 and TRBJ2-7; D tentatively reads TRBD1 or TRBD2 (6 bases each). The length of the CDR3 is 16 residues. V was pared by 2 bases and J by 3 bases, with 17 bases between. From germline, CDR1 is SEHNR and CDR2 FQNEAQ (reference sequence). The CDR3 protein is CASSLPEGVRFYEQYF. Here the CDR3 DNA reads TGTGCCAGCAGCTTACCGGAGGGGGTTCGCTTCTACGAGCAGTACTTC. Full variable domain (outside the CDR3, taken from reference TRBV7-9 and TRBJ2-7): DTGVSQNPRHKITKRGQNVTFRCDPISEHNRLYWYRQTLGQGPEFLTYFQNEAQLEKSRLLSDRFSAERPKGSFSTLEIQRTEQGDSAMYLCASSLPEGVRFYEQYFGPGTRLTVT.

The chain has TRBV4-2 and TRBJ2-7; TRBD2 aligns across 7 bases. This CDR3 comprises 18 residues. Germline V CDR1 and CDR2: LGHNA, YNFKEQ. V gave up 0 bases and J gave up 3 bases; unmatched junction bases: 14. The CDR3 loop is CASSQELKQAGAGYEQYF. CDR3 bases: TGTGCCAGCAGCCAAGAGTTAAAACAGGCGGGAGCGGGCTACGAGCAGTACTTC.

The chain links TRBV29-1 to TRBJ2-7, with D perhaps assigned TRBD1 or TRBD2 (6 bases each). The CDR3 covers 12 residues. V was trimmed by 3 bases and J by 5 bases, leaving 11 bases between them. CDR1 is SQVTM and CDR2 is ANQGSEA in the germline V gene. For the CDR3, the DNA is TGCAGCGTTGATGAAAGGGGGGACGAGCAGTACTTC. This gives the protein CSVDERGDEQYF.

CDR3 nucleotide sequence: TGTGCCAGCAGTTTTGCAGAGAACATGAACACTGAAGCTTTCTTT. This gives the protein CASSFAENMNTEAFF. The V and J genes are TRBV28 and TRBJ1-1; D gene uncertain. Trimming removed 3 bases at V and 0 bases at J, with 11 bases between. Germline V gene sequence: CDR1 MDHEN, CDR2 SYDVKM. CDR3 length: 15 residues.

The V and J genes are TRBV7-2 and TRBJ1-4, with D hard to call. The CDR3 runs 11 residues. The germline V and J ends were trimmed by 4 bases and 6 bases, with 3 bases remaining between them. Germline V gene data show CDR1 as SGHTA and CDR2 as FQGNSA. The DNA of the CDR3 is TGTGCCAGCAGCTCGTATGAAAAACTGTTTTTT. It yields the protein CASSSYEKLFF.

This clone was seen a few times. The chain carries TRBV4-1 and TRBJ1-2; D remains ambiguous. The CDR3 runs 13 residues. V lost 6 bases and J lost 8, with 16 bases in between. Germline V gene lookup returns CDR1 MGHRA and CDR2 YSYEKL. The CDR3 reads CASSYLARSGYTF. CDR3 nucleotide sequence: TGCGCCAGCAGTTATTTGGCCCGGTCCGGCTACACCTTC.

The rearrangement uses TRBV29-1 and TRBJ2-7, with 8 positions matching TRBD1. V dropped 5 bases and J dropped 0; count of bases not matched to a gene: 3. Germline CDR1 and CDR2: SQVTM and ANQGSEA. The CDR3 length is 13 residues. The CDR3 region has the DNA TGCAGCGTTAACAGGGGGTCCTCCTACGAGCAGTACTTC. Translation: CSVNRGSSYEQYF.

CDR3 protein: CASSMRERQKNIQYF. CDR3 sequence (DNA): TGTGCCAGTAGTATGAGGGAGCGGCAGAAAAACATTCAGTACTTC. This chain uses TRBV19 with TRBJ2-4; D possibly corresponds to TRBD2 (5 bases). The V and J ends lost 3 bases and 4 bases respectively, with 13 bases between them. CDR3 length: 15 amino acids. The germline CDR1 and CDR2 sequences are LNHDA and SQIVND (reference sequence).

This chain joins TRBV13 and TRBJ1-6; D not resolved. In germline, CDR1 is PRHDT, CDR2 FYEKMQ (reference sequence). The CDR3 runs 16 residues. Between the trimmed V and J ends, which lost 0 bases and 7 bases, there was a span of 13 bases. CDR3 DNA sequence: TGTGCCAGCAGCTTAGGCCTAAGGAACAGAAATTCACCCCTCCACTTT. Its protein product is CASSLGLRNRNSPLHF.

The chain carries TRBV27 and TRBJ2-3, with TRBD2 matching over 9 bases. The germline CDR1 and CDR2 sequences are MNHEY and SMNVEV (reference sequence). Trimming removed 3 bases from V and 0 bases from J; junction bases left unmatched: 13. The CDR3 has 19 amino acids. CDR3 amino acids: CASSFLGPLAGLSTDTQYF. The CDR3 DNA reads TGTGCCAGCAGTTTCCTCGGGCCCCTAGCGGGGCTTAGCACAGATACGCAGTATTTT.

The chain employs TRBV14 and TRBJ1-1; no definite D call. CDR1 is SGHDN, CDR2 FVKESK, per germline. CDR3 length: 12 amino acids. Trimming removed 4 bases from V and 9 bases from J, with 12 bases in between. The CDR3 nucleotides are TGTGCCAGCAGCCTCGATGGTCTTAAAGCTTTCTTT. Amino acids: CASSLDGLKAFF. The complete variable domain, with remaining parts taken from reference TRBV14 and TRBJ1-1, reads EAGVTQFPSHSVIEKGQTVTLRCDPISGHDNLYWYRRVMGKEIKFLLHFVKESKQDESGMPNNRFLAERTGGTYSTLKVQPAELEDSGVYFCASSLDGLKAFFGQGTRLTVV.

This chain connects TRBV9 to TRBJ2-7; D is possibly TRBD1 (6 bases). In germline, CDR1 is SGDLS, CDR2 YYNGEE. The V and J ends lost 0 bases and 2 bases respectively, with 15 bases between them. This CDR3 comprises 16 residues. The CDR3 DNA reads TGTGCCAGCAGCGTAGGCAAACAGGGTACCCCCTACGAGCAGTACTTC. This encodes CASSVGKQGTPYEQYF.

The chain employs TRBV6-5 and TRBJ1-1; no clear D gene. Germline-derived CDR1 and CDR2 are MNHEY and SVGAGI. Trimming left V 5 bases short and J 3 bases short, with 7 bases between. This CDR3 is built from 12 residues. Written as DNA, the CDR3 is TGTGCCAGCAGTCAAGACGACACTGAAGCTTTCTTT. Encoded protein: CASSQDDTEAFF.

V usage is TRBV6-1 and J usage is TRBJ2-7; possibly TRBD1 or TRBD2 for D (5 bases each). Germline V CDR1 and CDR2: MNHNS, SASEGT. The CDR3 has 12 amino acids. Trimming removed 5 bases from V and 5 bases from J, with 10 bases in between. CDR3 nucleotides: TGTGCCAGCAGTTTGGGGGACCACGAGCAGTACTTC. Protein: CASSLGDHEQYF.